A selection of T cell receptor beta chains follows, all from one sample in a study of yellow fever vaccine responses in identical twins. TCRdb processed the RT-PCR reads anew with MiXCR; each CDR3 protein has one entry. Of a few thousand distinct CDR3 sequences listed, 70% to 90% are singletons. This specimen consisted of T cells from blood (PBMCs), unsorted or a sorted subset (not recorded which), obtained before or after yellow fever vaccination (not recorded which). The receptor set was obtained from a young woman who received the yellow fever vaccine. Both conserved end residues are part of each CDR3. The order of the fields is D gene, clone size, V gene, J gene, CDR3 protein, CDR3 DNA. The D gene is left open where the match is weak. Clone size is not always given. Where it is, it says once, few, many or a class for expanded clones.

d_call: TRBD1
clone_size: .
v_call: TRBV7-6
j_call: TRBJ2-3
cdr3_aa: CASSLLQGQEDTQYF
cdr3_nt: TGTGCCAGCAGCTTGCTACAGGGGCAGGAGGATACGCAGTATTTT

d_call: TRBD1
clone_size: .
v_call: TRBV29-1
j_call: TRBJ2-1
cdr3_aa: CSVEWDRGQDEQFF
cdr3_nt: TGCAGCGTTGAATGGGACAGGGGGCAGGATGAGCAGTTCTTC

d_call: .
clone_size: .
v_call: TRBV12-3/TRBV12-4
j_call: TRBJ1-2
cdr3_aa: CASRLKGSGYTF
cdr3_nt: TGTGCCAGCAGGCTGAAGGGTAGCGGCTACACCTTC

d_call: .
clone_size: .
v_call: TRBV5-4
j_call: TRBJ2-5
cdr3_aa: CASSLSGTSETQYF
cdr3_nt: TGTGCCAGCAGCTTGAGTGGGACATCGGAGACCCAGTACTTC

d_call: TRBD2
clone_size: .
v_call: TRBV10-2
j_call: TRBJ2-3
cdr3_aa: CASRSGGAADTQYF
cdr3_nt: TGCGCCAGCAGGAGCGGGGGGGCTGCAGATACGCAGTATTTT

d_call: .
clone_size: .
v_call: TRBV5-1
j_call: TRBJ2-5
cdr3_aa: CASSRGLGQGRETQYF
cdr3_nt: TGCGCCAGCAGCCGAGGTCTCGGGCAGGGTAGAGAGACCCAGTACTTC

d_call: .
clone_size: .
v_call: TRBV4-1
j_call: TRBJ2-1
cdr3_aa: CASSQEIAGDREQFF
cdr3_nt: TGCGCCAGCAGCCAAGAGATAGCCGGAGATCGGGAGCAGTTCTTC

d_call: .
clone_size: .
v_call: TRBV7-2
j_call: TRBJ1-4
cdr3_aa: CASSLAMGAGDEKLFF
cdr3_nt: TGTGCCAGCAGCTTAGCGATGGGGGCAGGGGACGAAAAACTGTTTTTT

d_call: .
clone_size: few
v_call: TRBV11-1
j_call: TRBJ2-1
cdr3_aa: CASSFSTGIYNEQFF
cdr3_nt: TGTGCCAGCAGCTTTTCGACAGGAATCTACAATGAGCAGTTCTTC

d_call: .
clone_size: .
v_call: TRBV24-1
j_call: TRBJ2-3
cdr3_aa: CATSDPGSTDTQYF
cdr3_nt: TGTGCCACCAGTGATCCGGGGAGCACAGATACGCAGTATTTT

d_call: .
clone_size: .
v_call: TRBV29-1
j_call: TRBJ2-2
cdr3_aa: CSVGTGTTSNTGELFF
cdr3_nt: TGCAGCGTTGGAACCGGGACAACATCGAACACCGGGGAGCTGTTTTTT

d_call: .
clone_size: .
v_call: TRBV12-3/TRBV12-4
j_call: TRBJ1-5
cdr3_aa: CASSRAGVLVQPQHF
cdr3_nt: TGTGCCAGCAGCCGAGCTGGGGTTTTGGTCCAGCCCCAGCATTTT

d_call: .
clone_size: .
v_call: TRBV6-4
j_call: TRBJ2-3
cdr3_aa: CASSAFLTGDTQYF
cdr3_nt: TGTGCCAGCAGTGCCTTCCTCACGGGAGATACGCAGTATTTT

d_call: .
clone_size: .
v_call: TRBV12-3/TRBV12-4
j_call: TRBJ2-2
cdr3_aa: CASIQGLTGELFF
cdr3_nt: TGTGCCAGCATACAGGGCCTCACCGGGGAGCTGTTTTTT

d_call: .
clone_size: .
v_call: TRBV10-1
j_call: TRBJ2-7
cdr3_aa: CASSEWGYEQYF
cdr3_nt: TGCGCCAGCAGTGAGTGGGGCTACGAGCAGTACTTC

d_call: .
clone_size: .
v_call: TRBV11-2
j_call: TRBJ2-2
cdr3_aa: CASSLRSQTNTGELFF
cdr3_nt: TGTGCCAGCAGCTTAAGATCTCAGACGAACACCGGGGAGCTGTTTTTT

d_call: .
clone_size: once
v_call: TRBV29-1
j_call: TRBJ2-1
cdr3_aa: CSVERGGEQFF
cdr3_nt: TGCAGCGTTGAAAGGGGTGGTGAGCAGTTCTTC

d_call: .
clone_size: .
v_call: TRBV11-1
j_call: TRBJ2-5
cdr3_aa: CASSASVFPGRETQYF
cdr3_nt: TGTGCCAGCAGCGCTTCCGTGTTCCCAGGAAGAGAGACCCAGTACTTC

d_call: .
clone_size: .
v_call: TRBV18
j_call: TRBJ1-2
cdr3_aa: CASSPPVVNYGYTF
cdr3_nt: TGTGCCAGCTCACCACCGGTAGTTAACTATGGCTACACCTTC

d_call: TRBD1
clone_size: .
v_call: TRBV6-1
j_call: TRBJ2-7
cdr3_aa: CASSRDRGVYEQYF
cdr3_nt: TGTGCCAGCAGTCGGGACAGGGGGGTCTACGAGCAGTACTTC

d_call: .
clone_size: .
v_call: TRBV12-3/TRBV12-4
j_call: TRBJ1-2
cdr3_aa: CASSFRVGYGYTF
cdr3_nt: TGTGCCAGCAGTTTTAGGGTGGGCTATGGCTACACCTTC

d_call: TRBD1
clone_size: .
v_call: TRBV27
j_call: TRBJ2-7
cdr3_aa: CASRSQGAIDEQYF
cdr3_nt: TGTGCCAGCAGATCACAGGGGGCGATCGACGAGCAGTACTTC

d_call: .
clone_size: .
v_call: TRBV20-1
j_call: TRBJ1-4
cdr3_aa: CSARAHKGDEKLFF
cdr3_nt: TGCAGTGCTAGAGCACATAAGGGCGACGAAAAACTGTTTTTT

d_call: TRBD2
clone_size: .
v_call: TRBV5-1
j_call: TRBJ2-3
cdr3_aa: CASSFTSGTDTQYF
cdr3_nt: TGCGCCAGCAGCTTCACTAGCGGCACAGATACGCAGTATTTT

d_call: TRBD2
clone_size: .
v_call: TRBV5-4
j_call: TRBJ2-1
cdr3_aa: CASSLRLAGGFHEQFF
cdr3_nt: TGTGCCAGCAGCTTGAGACTAGCGGGAGGGTTCCATGAGCAGTTCTTC

d_call: TRBD1
clone_size: few
v_call: TRBV28
j_call: TRBJ2-7
cdr3_aa: CASSLGTGEQYF
cdr3_nt: TGTGCCAGCAGTTTGGGGACAGGCGAGCAGTACTTC

d_call: .
clone_size: .
v_call: TRBV12-3/TRBV12-4
j_call: TRBJ1-1
cdr3_aa: CASSPARGDTEAFF
cdr3_nt: TGTGCCAGCAGTCCAGCAAGGGGGGACACTGAAGCTTTCTTT

d_call: .
clone_size: few
v_call: TRBV2
j_call: TRBJ1-2
cdr3_aa: CASTGARGYTF
cdr3_nt: TGTGCCAGCACGGGGGCGAGAGGCTACACCTTC

d_call: TRBD1
clone_size: once
v_call: TRBV20-1
j_call: TRBJ2-7
cdr3_aa: CSARADRGVYEQYF
cdr3_nt: TGCAGTGCTAGAGCGGACAGGGGGGTCTACGAGCAGTACTTC

d_call: TRBD2
clone_size: .
v_call: TRBV11-2
j_call: TRBJ2-3
cdr3_aa: CASSLEGRLAGVGTDTQYF
cdr3_nt: TGTGCCAGCAGCTTAGAGGGTCGGTTAGCGGGAGTAGGGACAGATACGCAGTATTTT

d_call: TRBD1
clone_size: .
v_call: TRBV29-1
j_call: TRBJ1-5
cdr3_aa: CSVVQGDGQPQHF
cdr3_nt: TGCAGCGTTGTTCAGGGGGATGGTCAGCCCCAGCATTTT

d_call: TRBD2
clone_size: .
v_call: TRBV11-3
j_call: TRBJ2-1
cdr3_aa: CASSFGLALSNEQFF
cdr3_nt: TGTGCCAGCAGCTTCGGACTAGCCCTCTCCAATGAGCAGTTCTTC

d_call: TRBD2
clone_size: .
v_call: TRBV5-4
j_call: TRBJ2-1
cdr3_aa: CASSLASGYEQFF
cdr3_nt: TGTGCCAGCAGCTTGGCTAGCGGGTATGAGCAGTTCTTC

d_call: TRBD1
clone_size: .
v_call: TRBV11-2
j_call: TRBJ1-1
cdr3_aa: CASSHLDRDQAFF
cdr3_nt: TGTGCCAGCAGCCACCTAGACAGGGATCAGGCTTTCTTT

d_call: .
clone_size: .
v_call: TRBV28
j_call: TRBJ1-3
cdr3_aa: CASNTGGQNSGNTIYF
cdr3_nt: TGTGCCAGCAACACCGGGGGTCAGAACTCTGGAAACACCATATATTTT

d_call: .
clone_size: .
v_call: TRBV19
j_call: TRBJ1-1
cdr3_aa: CASSPRQVENTEAFF
cdr3_nt: TGTGCCAGTAGTCCAAGACAGGTGGAGAACACTGAAGCTTTCTTT

d_call: .
clone_size: .
v_call: TRBV11-1
j_call: TRBJ1-2
cdr3_aa: CASSAPGRTNYGYTF
cdr3_nt: TGTGCCAGCAGCGCCCCGGGACGGACTAACTATGGCTACACCTTC

d_call: .
clone_size: .
v_call: TRBV19
j_call: TRBJ2-1
cdr3_aa: CASSIAQVYNEQFF
cdr3_nt: TGTGCCAGTAGTATAGCGCAGGTTTACAATGAGCAGTTCTTC

d_call: .
clone_size: once
v_call: TRBV20-1
j_call: TRBJ1-2
cdr3_aa: CSARTGGSGYTF
cdr3_nt: TGCAGTGCTAGAACCGGGGGTAGTGGCTACACCTTC

d_call: TRBD1
clone_size: once
v_call: TRBV23-1
j_call: TRBJ2-3
cdr3_aa: CASRQGAGDTQYF
cdr3_nt: TGCGCCAGCAGACAGGGGGCAGGAGATACGCAGTATTTT

d_call: .
clone_size: few
v_call: TRBV11-1
j_call: TRBJ2-7
cdr3_aa: CASSLVLRGSYEQYF
cdr3_nt: TGTGCCAGCAGCTTAGTTTTGAGAGGCTCCTACGAGCAGTACTTC

d_call: .
clone_size: .
v_call: TRBV4-2
j_call: TRBJ2-3
cdr3_aa: CASSPEGIEDTQYF
cdr3_nt: TGTGCCAGCAGCCCCGAGGGGATTGAAGATACGCAGTATTTT

d_call: TRBD1
clone_size: .
v_call: TRBV11-1
j_call: TRBJ2-7
cdr3_aa: CASSLQGDYEQYF
cdr3_nt: TGTGCCAGCAGCTTACAGGGGGATTACGAGCAGTACTTC

d_call: TRBD1
clone_size: .
v_call: TRBV6-2/TRBV6-3
j_call: TRBJ2-1
cdr3_aa: CASSYLLQTGGAYNEQFF
cdr3_nt: TGTGCCAGCAGTTACCTCCTCCAAACAGGGGGCGCCTACAATGAGCAGTTCTTC

d_call: TRBD1
clone_size: .
v_call: TRBV12-3/TRBV12-4
j_call: TRBJ2-1
cdr3_aa: CASRPSTGGSAPYNEQFF
cdr3_nt: TGTGCCAGCAGGCCCAGCACAGGGGGATCAGCCCCCTACAATGAGCAGTTCTTC

d_call: .
clone_size: .
v_call: TRBV6-2/TRBV6-3
j_call: TRBJ2-7
cdr3_aa: CASSNSYEQYF
cdr3_nt: TGTGCCAGCAGTAACTCCTACGAGCAGTACTTC

d_call: TRBD1
clone_size: .
v_call: TRBV11-3
j_call: TRBJ1-6
cdr3_aa: CASSLPDRVNSPLHF
cdr3_nt: TGTGCCAGCAGCTTACCGGACAGGGTTAATTCACCCCTCCACTTT